A selection of T cell receptor beta chains follows, all from one sample in a study of vaccination and CD4 T cells after COVID-19. Their antigen targets remain unknown. TCRdb re-called the PCR reads with MiXCR, one entry per CDR3 protein. The table shows around 4,200 distinct CDR3 sequences, with around two thirds occurring only once. Sequenced material: CD4+ T cells from blood, cultured in vitro. These receptors all stem from a human donor who had recovered from COVID-19. CDR3s leave out the opening cysteine and the closing phenylalanine or tryptophan. The order of the fields is V gene, CDR3 length, D gene, CDR3 protein. A D gene is named only where the DNA matches it firmly.

V gene: TRBV25-1; CDR3 length: 13; D gene: .; CDR3 protein: ASSEKRSSYNEQF
V gene: TRBV7-9; CDR3 length: 12; D gene: .; CDR3 protein: ASSLQGQGQPQH
V gene: TRBV6-1; CDR3 length: 12; D gene: .; CDR3 protein: ASRGTVANYGYT
V gene: TRBV7-3; CDR3 length: 13; D gene: TRBD2; CDR3 protein: ASSALAGGQYEQY
V gene: TRBV20-1; CDR3 length: 13; D gene: .; CDR3 protein: SGDELGTKNTEAF
V gene: TRBV7-3; CDR3 length: 13; D gene: .; CDR3 protein: ASSLNAGGAGGYT
V gene: TRBV5-4; CDR3 length: 14; D gene: .; CDR3 protein: ASSSYGLSSYNEQF
V gene: TRBV6-1; CDR3 length: 12; D gene: TRBD1; CDR3 protein: ASSDRGQYYEQY
V gene: TRBV11-2; CDR3 length: 12; D gene: TRBD1; CDR3 protein: ASSPTQGVRGYT
V gene: TRBV7-9; CDR3 length: 13; D gene: .; CDR3 protein: ASSQSVPTNEKLF
V gene: TRBV2; CDR3 length: 11; D gene: .; CDR3 protein: ASSEIKGDGYT
V gene: TRBV20-1; CDR3 length: 11; D gene: .; CDR3 protein: SARDVEGYGYT
V gene: TRBV7-9; CDR3 length: 11; D gene: TRBD1; CDR3 protein: ASSYRDRRGYT
V gene: TRBV12-3/TRBV12-4; CDR3 length: 13; D gene: TRBD2; CDR3 protein: ASSRSGLVRNTQY
V gene: TRBV10-3; CDR3 length: 11; D gene: .; CDR3 protein: ASTPTALEPQH
V gene: TRBV29-1; CDR3 length: 12; D gene: TRBD1; CDR3 protein: SVDRTGGLYGYT
V gene: TRBV7-2; CDR3 length: 11; D gene: .; CDR3 protein: ASSLGPAGRLF
V gene: TRBV20-1; CDR3 length: 10; D gene: .; CDR3 protein: SASWAGNGYT
V gene: TRBV7-2; CDR3 length: 14; D gene: .; CDR3 protein: ASSLGPGELNSPLH
V gene: TRBV6-1; CDR3 length: 12; D gene: .; CDR3 protein: ASSRDTSNYGYT
V gene: TRBV21-1; CDR3 length: 14; D gene: .; CDR3 protein: ASSPKGTQNTGELF
V gene: TRBV5-1; CDR3 length: 11; D gene: .; CDR3 protein: ASSLGPANEQY
V gene: TRBV7-8; CDR3 length: 16; D gene: TRBD1; CDR3 protein: ASSLRIIRTGRNAEAF
V gene: TRBV28; CDR3 length: 10; D gene: .; CDR3 protein: ASSFGQYGYT
V gene: TRBV6-2/TRBV6-3; CDR3 length: 12; D gene: .; CDR3 protein: ASTYRVSNQPQH
V gene: TRBV5-5; CDR3 length: 13; D gene: TRBD1; CDR3 protein: ASSLVPGQDYGYT
V gene: TRBV6-1; CDR3 length: 13; D gene: TRBD1; CDR3 protein: ASSAGQPNTGELF
V gene: TRBV5-4; CDR3 length: 11; D gene: .; CDR3 protein: ASSGHDGDSAF
V gene: TRBV5-1; CDR3 length: 13; D gene: TRBD1; CDR3 protein: ASSGGTGGNPPLH
V gene: TRBV10-3; CDR3 length: 14; D gene: .; CDR3 protein: AISTPPGAEEDTQY
V gene: TRBV25-1; CDR3 length: 10; D gene: .; CDR3 protein: ASSVTETGYT
V gene: TRBV27; CDR3 length: 10; D gene: .; CDR3 protein: ASSPLNQPQH
V gene: TRBV24-1; CDR3 length: 11; D gene: .; CDR3 protein: ATSDLSSYEQY
V gene: TRBV27; CDR3 length: 12; D gene: TRBD1; CDR3 protein: ASSSQGAGQPQH
V gene: TRBV7-8; CDR3 length: 15; D gene: .; CDR3 protein: ASSLVSWGNPLHEQY
V gene: TRBV20-1; CDR3 length: 14; D gene: TRBD1; CDR3 protein: SARDSQSSYNSPLH
V gene: TRBV10-3; CDR3 length: 10; D gene: .; CDR3 protein: AISETTGSQH
V gene: TRBV6-1; CDR3 length: 11; D gene: TRBD1; CDR3 protein: ASRGTGRDTIY
V gene: TRBV20-1; CDR3 length: 14; D gene: TRBD2; CDR3 protein: SARPRTSGGASTQY
V gene: TRBV19; CDR3 length: 13; D gene: .; CDR3 protein: ASSIVGQNQETQY
V gene: TRBV19; CDR3 length: 11; D gene: .; CDR3 protein: ASSDQKNQPQH
V gene: TRBV7-9; CDR3 length: 13; D gene: TRBD1; CDR3 protein: ASSFGTGGSQPQH
V gene: TRBV12-3/TRBV12-4; CDR3 length: 9; D gene: .; CDR3 protein: ASTLLREAF
V gene: TRBV27; CDR3 length: 13; D gene: .; CDR3 protein: ASSFAGSLRETQY
V gene: TRBV12-3/TRBV12-4; CDR3 length: 14; D gene: .; CDR3 protein: ASSLDGTPVGTEAF
V gene: TRBV7-7; CDR3 length: 13; D gene: TRBD1; CDR3 protein: ASSIGTANTGELF
V gene: TRBV10-3; CDR3 length: 13; D gene: TRBD1; CDR3 protein: AIRGTGTTNSPLH
V gene: TRBV15; CDR3 length: 14; D gene: .; CDR3 protein: ATSRGTATTLDTQY